These 8 T cell receptor beta chains share one sample of origin, sequenced in a study of tumor-infiltrating lymphocytes in primary liver carcinoma. The researchers obtained blood RNA from unsorted whole blood and also extracted germline DNA. TCR beta cDNA was prepared out of around 460 ng total RNA by means of a constant-region primer. Sequencing libraries for TCR beta derived from three nested multiplex PCR rounds that used slightly modified ARM-PCR. Primers for the first two PCR rounds were TRBV1-TRBV30 forward primers and a C-beta reverse primer (around 10 cycles per round). TCRdb reanalysed the multiplex PCR reads using MiXCR and keeps one entry per CDR3 protein. The table records 250,000 to 400,000 distinct CDR3 sequences, approximately 60% of them present only once. The source material was peripheral blood. The receptors derive from a man aged 35 to 55 with primary liver carcinoma and hepatitis B virus infection.

A word on this clonotype: This may be a read error, as it is one base from a much larger clone. V gene TRBV6-1 combines with J gene TRBJ2-1; D is possibly TRBD2 (6 bases). The germline V gene has CDR1 MNHNS and CDR2 SASEGT. Trimming stripped 6 bases from V and 7 bases from J, with 16 bases between. The CDR3 totals 14 residues. The CDR3 is CASRPRDGSNEQFF. In DNA, the CDR3 is TGTGCCAGCAGACCGCGGGACGGTTCTAATGAGCAGTTCTTC.

About this clonotype: Being one base from a much bigger clone, this may be a read error. The V gene is TRBV6-1, the J gene TRBJ2-7; D unclear. The germline gives CDR1 MNHNS, CDR2 SASEGT. The CDR3 extends over 14 amino acids. CDR3 sequence: CASRSSTVSYVQYF. The CDR3 nucleotides are TGTGCCAGCCGGTCTTCGACGGTTTCCTACGTGCAGTACTTC.

The chain is built from TRBV29-1 and TRBJ2-7, with 11 bases identical to TRBD1. Germline V gene data show CDR1 as SQVTM and CDR2 as ANQGSEA. CDR3 length equals 13 residues. The CDR3 is CSAGTGGSLKQYF. The CDR3 region has the DNA TGCAGTGCCGGGACAGGGGGTTCCTTGAAGCAGTACTTC.

The V call is TRBV7-2, the J call TRBJ2-3; D may be TRBD1 (6 bases). The CDR3 runs 15 residues. In germline, CDR1 is SGHTA, CDR2 FQGNSA. Trimming cost V 1 base and J 6 bases, with 14 bases left between them. The CDR3 DNA reads as TGTGCCAGCAGCTTAGGACAGGCATCGGAGGATACGCAGTATTTT. Protein sequence: CASSLGQASEDTQYF.

As concerns this clonotype: A much more abundant neighbour one base away suggests this may be a read error. The rearrangement links TRBV6-6 to TRBJ1-3, with no clear D. The germline V and J ends were trimmed by 5 bases and 2 bases, with 10 bases remaining between them. This CDR3 has 14 residues. Germline V gene lookup returns CDR1 MNHNY and CDR2 SVGAGI (reference sequence). CDR3: CASSQNETGNTIYF. Written as DNA, the CDR3 is TGTGCCAGCAGTCAAAACGAAACTGGAAACACCATATATTTT.

A remark on this clonotype: This may arise from a read error, as a much more abundant clone is one base away. As the CDR3 is not closed by the conserved phenylalanine or tryptophan, this likely results from a read error. The V gene is TRBV29-1, the J gene TRBJ2-1, with TRBD2 identical over 10 bases. This CDR3 has 15 amino acids. V shed 2 bases and J 5 bases; nucleotides not matched to a gene: 6. From germline, CDR1 is SQVTM and CDR2 ANQGSEA. The CDR3 DNA reads TGCAGCGTTGAATTTACACTAGCGGGGAACAATGAGCAGTTCTTA. Its protein product is CSVEFTLAGNNEQFL.

Comment on this clonotype: A much larger clone lies a single base off, so this may be a read error. This rearrangement joins TRBV25-1 to TRBJ1-4; D gene unclear. This CDR3 spans 15 amino acids. Germline V gene data show CDR1 as MGHDK and CDR2 as SYGVNS. The V end was cut by 2 bases, the J end by 5 bases, with 12 bases between. CDR3 sequence: CASSEGSPGNEKLFF. DNA for the CDR3: TGTGCCAGCAGTGAAGGTTCCCCGGGAAATGAAAAACTGTTTTTT.

This rearrangement joins TRBV28 to TRBJ1-5; D is uncertain. Trimming took 6 bases from V and 5 from J, leaving 11 bases between them. CDR1 MDHEN and CDR2 SYDVKM come from the germline V gene. The CDR3 has 13 amino acids. CDR3 in amino acids: CASSFTRDQPQHF. The CDR3 DNA reads as TGTGCCAGCAGCTTCACAAGAGATCAGCCCCAGCATTTT.